Sequencing of this T cell receptor (beta chain) was carried out in a study of blood T cell repertoires in COVID-19 (TCRdb year 2020). About the investigation overall: Samples from collaborators originated in the United States, Italy and Spain and spanned both the acute and convalescent phases of COVID-19. Sample metadata almost always included a de-identified subject ID, COVID-19 status, age in years and sex. The samples were drawn from two sources: the first 160 participants of the ongoing ImmuneRACE study, and 1,000 to 1,500 subjects contributed by 6 global collaborators. The repertoires were made available in a free public database intended to serve as a resource for research on the immune response to SARS-CoV-2. Subjects who had been exposed to COVID-19, were actively infected with it, or had recovered from it provided the deeply sampled blood TCRbeta repertoires that made up the dataset. The prospective study material was composed of cDNA or gDNA derived from T cells, B-cell-depleted T cells, or PBMCs. Where available, HLA class I and class II types were taken from metadata supplied by the sample provider and were not determined by assay-based typing. The full study reports these points: The amount of clinical and demographic metadata varied by source and participant and was provided uncurated.

TCRbeta CDR3 regions were amplified from genomic DNA using the immunoSEQ Assay, a bias-controlled multiplex PCR. The study's processing was this. Nucleated cell counts per sample were estimated from amplification of reference gene primers within the assay. To quantify the absolute abundance of each unique TCRbeta CDR3 rearrangement, sequence reads were collapsed and filtered. Productive Simpson clonality was computed per sample as the square root of Simpson's diversity index over productive rearrangements. TCRdb took this table from immuneACCESS and kept in-frame rearrangements with V and J called. Such tables lack part of the clones; where checked against another copy, unresolved V genes explain under half of the gap, and the rest is unexplained. V and J calls and clone size are given by that table; D and trimming were obtained from the DNA. The sample table records fewer than 200,000 clones; around 82% of these occur just once. The ten largest clones represent under 6.5% of the sample.

V is reduced by 8 bases and J by 2 bases, leaving a spacing of 11 bases between them. From cysteine to phenylalanine, the CDR3 is 13 amino acids long. Only the CDR3 part of the read is kept: 39 bases, read in frame from the first base. From the germline V gene, CDR1 is KGHSH and CDR2 is LQKENI. As to this clone: Which antigen it targets is not known. One base away there is no much larger clone; base qualities are not given.

In the prospective study, participants were about 18 to 89 years old, resided in about two dozen geographic areas of the United States, and were enrolled through a virtual design. Cohort assignment in the prospective study relied on participant-reported clinical history from a screening survey and a study questionnaire. In the prospective study, mobile phlebotomists collected whole blood, serum and a nasopharyngeal or oropharyngeal swab from each participant. Participants in the prospective study had the option to provide additional blood draws and questionnaires over an approximately 2-month period. Blood samples from the prospective study were shipped frozen or at room temperature prior to DNA extraction.

The material sequenced was PBMCs or T cells enriched from blood (not recorded which). This receptor chain uses TRBV18 and TRBJ2-3; confidence is insufficient to name the D gene. The receptor was derived from a woman between 55 and 75 years old with acute COVID-19. The CDR3 reads CASQSPATDTQYF. Here is the DNA: TGTGCCAGCCAAAGCCCCGCCACAGATACGCAGTATTTT.